These T cell receptor beta chains were read from a single sample in a study of blood T cell repertoires in COVID-19. The protocol was immunoSEQ multiplex PCR, while the TCRdb copy is restricted to in-frame clones and leaves out a portion. Among under 85,000 clones listed, 75% to 90% were seen once. The sample comprised peripheral blood. Receptor source: a man in his sixties with active or convalescent COVID-19. CDR3s include the opening cysteine and the closing phenylalanine or tryptophan. The order of the fields is V gene, clone size, J gene, D gene, CDR3 DNA, CDR3 protein. The D gene is left open where the match is weak. Not all rows give a size; the values are once, few, many and, for expanded clones, a class.

TRBV29-1	.	TRBJ1-2	.	TGCAGCGTTAAGGACAGCCTATATTCTAACTATGGCTACACCTTC	CSVKDSLYSNYGYTF
TRBV6-5	.	TRBJ2-7	TRBD1	TGTGCCAGCAGTTCAGGGGACAGGGTTGATGAGTACTTC	CASSSGDRVDEYF
TRBV3-1/TRBV3-2	once	TRBJ1-2	.	TGTGCCAGCAGCCAAGGACAGATTTCTAACTATGGCTACACCTTC	CASSQGQISNYGYTF
TRBV5-6	.	TRBJ2-5	TRBD1	TGTGCCAGCAGCTTGGGTCGGACAGGGGCCCAGTACTTC	CASSLGRTGAQYF
TRBV6-5	.	TRBJ2-7	TRBD1	TGTGCCAGCGGTAGACCAGGACAGGGCACCTACGAGCAGTACTTC	CASGRPGQGTYEQYF
TRBV7-2	.	TRBJ1-1	.	TGTGCCAGCAGGGGGGCGTTTGGGGCGAACACTGAAGCTTTCTTT	CASRGAFGANTEAFF
TRBV5-1	.	TRBJ2-1	.	TGCGCCAGCAGCTTGGGCGGGGACAGCTCCTACAATGAGCAGTTCTTC	CASSLGGDSSYNEQFF
TRBV9	.	TRBJ1-1	.	TGTGCCAGCAGCTTCAGCACAGGTACTGAAGCTTTCTTT	CASSFSTGTEAFF
TRBV12-5	.	TRBJ2-2	.	TGTGCTAGTGCCCGAACAGGATCGAACACCGGGGAGCTGTTTTTT	CASARTGSNTGELFF
TRBV19	.	TRBJ1-2	.	TGTGCCAGTAGTATACCCGGGGGTGAGAACTATGGCTACACCTTC	CASSIPGGENYGYTF
TRBV29-1	many	TRBJ2-1	TRBD1	TGCAGCGCCGATGGGTCGGGACAGGGGATTGTTGAGCAGTTCTTC	CSADGSGQGIVEQFF
TRBV12-5	.	TRBJ2-2	TRBD1	TGTGCTAGTGGTTGGGGGACAGGGAACCCCGGGGAGCTGTTTTTT	CASGWGTGNPGELFF
TRBV7-2	.	TRBJ1-5	TRBD1	TGTGCCAGCAGCTCGGGACAGCCTAATCAGCCCCAGCATTTT	CASSSGQPNQPQHF
TRBV5-6	.	TRBJ1-6	.	TGTGCCAGCAGCTTGCTGACTTCACACGGCTCCTATAATTCACCCCTCCACTTT	CASSLLTSHGSYNSPLHF
TRBV3-1/TRBV3-2	.	TRBJ2-5	.	TGTGCCAGCAGCCAAGTATTGATCGCAGGGACCCAGTACTTC	CASSQVLIAGTQYF
TRBV6-6	.	TRBJ1-1	TRBD1	TGTGCCAGCAGTTACGACAGGGGGCAAATGAACACTGAAGCTTTCTTT	CASSYDRGQMNTEAFF
TRBV19	.	TRBJ2-7	.	TGTGCCAGTAGTGACAGTTTGGCCTACGAGCAGTACTTC	CASSDSLAYEQYF
TRBV6-5	.	TRBJ1-1	.	TGTGCCAGCAGTTATGCGGTGAACACTGAAGCTTTCTTT	CASSYAVNTEAFF
TRBV15	.	TRBJ2-5	TRBD2	TGTGCCACCAGCAGAGCGGGAGGGGGTTTGGAGACCCAGTACTTC	CATSRAGGGLETQYF
TRBV11-3	.	TRBJ1-5	TRBD1	TGTGCCAGCAGCTCAGCCCCGGACAGGGAGGATCAGCCCCAGCATTTT	CASSSAPDREDQPQHF
TRBV9	.	TRBJ1-1	TRBD1	TGTGCCAGCAGCGCGGGACAGCTAAACACTGAAGCTTTCTTT	CASSAGQLNTEAFF
TRBV13	.	TRBJ2-3	TRBD2	TGTGCCAGCAGCTTTCCCGCAGGGACTAGAAGCACAGATACGCAGTATTTT	CASSFPAGTRSTDTQYF
TRBV2	.	TRBJ2-1	TRBD1	TGTGCCGGTGGACAGGGGGGTAATGAGCAGTTCTTC	CAGGQGGNEQFF
TRBV7-2	.	TRBJ2-2	.	TGTGCCAGCAGCTCCTCGCCGGGACAAACTGGGGAGCTGTTTTTT	CASSSSPGQTGELFF
TRBV3-1/TRBV3-2	.	TRBJ1-2	.	TGTGCCACCGCCCCCTCTACCCGTAGCTATGGCTACACCTTC	CATAPSTRSYGYTF
TRBV5-6	.	TRBJ1-1	TRBD1	TGTGCCAGCAGCGTAAGGGGGCGCGAGGGCACTGAAGCTTTCTTT	CASSVRGREGTEAFF
TRBV4-1	.	TRBJ2-7	TRBD1	TGCGCCAGCAGCCAAGGTCTGACAGGGACGGACGAGCAGTACTTC	CASSQGLTGTDEQYF
TRBV5-6	few	TRBJ1-1	TRBD1	TGTGCCAGCAGCTGGAGGACAGGGGAATCCGAAGCTTTCTTT	CASSWRTGESEAFF
TRBV5-1	.	TRBJ2-1	.	TGCGCCAGCAGCTTGGAAGTGACTCCTAACAATGAGCAGTTCTTC	CASSLEVTPNNEQFF
TRBV19	.	TRBJ2-7	TRBD1	TGTGCCAGTAGCCCGGGACAGGAGGCGGGCGAGCAGTACTTC	CASSPGQEAGEQYF
TRBV5-5	few	TRBJ2-7	.	TGTGCCAGCAGCTTACAGGGCTCCTACGAGCAGTACTTC	CASSLQGSYEQYF
TRBV9	.	TRBJ2-2	.	TGTGCCAGCAGCGGATCACAGGGGAACACCGGGGAGCTGTTTTTT	CASSGSQGNTGELFF
TRBV23-1	.	TRBJ1-2	TRBD1	TGCGCCAGCAGTCAAGGGGACAGGGGGGAAGACTATGGCTACACCTTC	CASSQGDRGEDYGYTF
TRBV19	.	TRBJ1-6	.	TGTGCCAGCGCAGAGGGCTCCTATAATTCACCCCTCCACTTT	CASAEGSYNSPLHF
TRBV18	.	TRBJ2-7	.	TGTGCCAGCTCACCTAAATCGGGGGAGCAGTACTTC	CASSPKSGEQYF
TRBV30	.	TRBJ1-2	TRBD1	TGTGCCTGGCTCCGCGGGACAGGTCTTCTAGGCTACACCTTC	CAWLRGTGLLGYTF
TRBV7-8	.	TRBJ2-3	TRBD1	TGTGCCAGCAGCTTCTTAGGGACAGACACAGATACGCAGTATTTT	CASSFLGTDTDTQYF
TRBV5-6	.	TRBJ2-7	.	TGTGCCAGCAGCTCAAACATCGGACTATCCTACGAGCAGTACTTC	CASSSNIGLSYEQYF
TRBV4-3	medium-sized	TRBJ1-2	.	TGCGCCAGCAGCCAAGCCGGTTATGGCTACACCTTC	CASSQAGYGYTF
TRBV19	once	TRBJ2-5	.	TGTGCCAGTAGCCCCGGCCAGGGGACAGAGACCCAGTACTTC	CASSPGQGTETQYF